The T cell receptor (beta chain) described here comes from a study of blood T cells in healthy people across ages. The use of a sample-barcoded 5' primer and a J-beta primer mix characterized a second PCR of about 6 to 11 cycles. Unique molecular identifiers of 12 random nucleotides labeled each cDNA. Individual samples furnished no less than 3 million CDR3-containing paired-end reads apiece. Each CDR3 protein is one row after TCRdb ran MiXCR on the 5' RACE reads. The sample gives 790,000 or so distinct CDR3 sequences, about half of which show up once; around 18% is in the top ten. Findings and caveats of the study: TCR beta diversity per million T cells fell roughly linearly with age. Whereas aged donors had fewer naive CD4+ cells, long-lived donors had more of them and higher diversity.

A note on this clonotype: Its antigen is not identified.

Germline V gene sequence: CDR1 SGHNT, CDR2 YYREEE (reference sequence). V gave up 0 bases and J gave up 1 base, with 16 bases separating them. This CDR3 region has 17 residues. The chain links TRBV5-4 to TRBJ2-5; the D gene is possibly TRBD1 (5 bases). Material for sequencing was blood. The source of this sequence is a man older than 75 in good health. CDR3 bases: TGTGCCAGCAGCTTGGGACGGGCCAGGGTGGCCCAAGAGACCCAGTACTTC. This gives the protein CASSLGRARVAQETQYF. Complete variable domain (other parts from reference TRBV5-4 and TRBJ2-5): ETGVTQSPTHLIKTRGQQVTLRCSSQSGHNTVSWYQQALGQGPQFIFQYYREEENGRGNFPPRFSGLQFPNYSSELNVNALELDDSALYLCASSLGRARVAQETQYFGPGTRLLVL.